This entry features one TCR beta chain sequence. The germline V and J ends were trimmed by 4 bases and 4 bases, with 10 bases remaining between them. Germline V gene sequence: CDR1 GTSNPN, CDR2 SVGIG (reference sequence). The CDR3 has 12 amino acids. This sample was taken from a study of blood T cell repertoires in COVID-19. Whole-study context: Sources were T cells, B-cell-depleted T cells, or PBMCs; the material itself was cDNA or gDNA.

Original analysis: Estimation of nucleated cell counts relied on the amplification of reference gene primers. Libraries were prepared by immunoSEQ multiplex PCR; TCRdb keeps only in-frame clonotypes and omits some of them. The DNA was the basis for D and trimming; V, J and clone size are from that table. The table lists about 280,000 clones, around 84% of them singletons. A COVID-19 case had been met by exposed participants during the 2 weeks before study entry. The chain links TRBV30 to TRBJ2-5, with D maybe TRBD1 (5 bases). The TCR was taken from a man in his forties who had been exposed to COVID-19. The sample comprised PBMCs or T cells enriched from blood (not recorded which). CDR3 bases: TGTGCCTGGACAGGGTCGGGAGAGACCCAGTACTTC. The encoded protein is CAWTGSGETQYF.